The T cell receptor beta chain described here comes from a study of shared clonotypes between healthy human individuals. Notes on the study in general: Sampling included only blood; tissue repertoires likely differ.

As concerns this clone: Its antigen is undetermined.

V lost 0 bases and J 4 bases, leaving 12 bases between the germline ends. The CDR3 covers 15 residues. Germline CDR1 ENHRY, CDR2 SYGVKD. Authors' data handling: Because ImmunoSEQ provided only junction sequences with no quality scores, the filtering differed. Method: immunoSEQ multiplex PCR; TCRdb's copy keeps in-frame clones and lacks some. V and J calls and clone size follow that table, whereas D and trimming were derived from the DNA. The data contain 400,000 to 600,000 clones, nearly 80% of them singletons. The chain has TRBV10-3 and TRBJ1-1; D is ambiguous. The sequenced sample consisted of PBMCs. The sequence was collected from a woman aged 40 to 50 in good health. Some clones in this sample may be carry-over from other donors' samples. This chain's CDR3 is CAISESMGEGTEAFF. The CDR3 nucleotides read TGTGCCATCAGTGAGTCGATGGGTGAGGGCACTGAAGCTTTCTTT.